What follows are 14 T cell receptor beta chains derived from one specimen sequenced in a study of T-cell memory formation after mild COVID-19. TCRdb reanalysed the 5' RACE reads using MiXCR and keeps one entry per CDR3 protein. The data hold 250,000 to 350,000 distinct CDR3 sequences, with 15% to 20% observed a single time. The sample consisted of PBMCs or a T cell subset sorted from them (not recorded which). The receptors come from a man aged 18 to 29 who had mild COVID-19 (a few samples of this study predate the infection). Cell type and time point are not known.

This clonotype was counted only a few times. The V call is TRBV5-1, the J call TRBJ2-5; 12 bases agree with TRBD1. The CDR3 covers 13 residues. J was trimmed by 5 bases and V by 7 bases; bases with no gene match: 3. Germline CDR1 SGHRS, CDR2 YFSETQ. The CDR3 sequence is CASWDRGPETQYF. CDR3 DNA: TGCGCCAGCTGGGACAGGGGGCCGGAGACCCAGTACTTC.

The table lists this clonotype with a few counts. This sequence joins TRBV5-1 and TRBJ2-5; 10 bases map to TRBD2. Germline loops: CDR1 SGHRS, CDR2 YFSETQ. The CDR3 covers 15 residues. Germline trimming cut 4 bases from V and 4 bases from J; bases unmatched to any gene: 7. The DNA of the CDR3 is TGCGCCAGCAGCCTGACCAGCGGGGGGGTAGAGACCCAGTACTTC. It is translated as CASSLTSGGVETQYF.

This clonotype has just a few counts. The V call is TRBV7-8, the J call TRBJ1-1, with D possibly being TRBD1 (5 bases). V was trimmed by 2 bases and J by 1 base, leaving 14 bases between them. Germline V gene lookup returns CDR1 SGHVS and CDR2 FQNEAQ. The CDR3 runs to 16 residues. The CDR3 spells CASSLFPGIKNTEAFF. The CDR3, as DNA: TGTGCCAGCAGCTTATTTCCAGGGATTAAGAACACTGAAGCTTTCTTT.

CDR3 bases: TGCGCCAGCAGCCAAGAAACCCATACAGGGGAAGGAGGCTACACCTTC. Translated, it gives CASSQETHTGEGGYTF. The chain recombines TRBV4-1 with TRBJ1-2; the match to TRBD1 covers 7 bases. Trimming cost V 0 bases and J 8 bases; bases outside gene matches: 12. The CDR3 runs to 16 residues. Germline assignment: CDR1 MGHRA and CDR2 YSYEKL.

This clonotype was detected a few times. The V gene is TRBV5-1, the J gene TRBJ1-2; possibly TRBD1 for D (5 bases). Trimming shortened V by 3 bases and J by 4 bases, and 7 bases separated the two germline ends. Germline values: CDR1 SGHRS, CDR2 YFSETQ. CDR3 length: 12 residues. The CDR3 spells CASSWGPYGYTF. The CDR3 DNA sequence: TGCGCCAGCAGCTGGGGCCCCTATGGCTACACCTTC. The full variable domain, its missing parts supplied by reference TRBV5-1 and TRBJ1-2, is KAGVTQTPRYLIKTRGQQVTLSCSPISGHRSVSWYQQTPGQGLQFLFEYFSETQRNKGNFPGRFSGRQFSNSRSEMNVSTLELGDSALYLCASSWGPYGYTFGSGTRLTVV.

The chain employs TRBV20-1 and TRBJ2-4; 7 positions agree with TRBD1. The germline V gene has CDR1 DFQATT and CDR2 SNEGSKA (reference sequence). Losses at the gene ends were 3 bases for V and 3 bases for J; bases not matched to a gene: 2. The CDR3 consists of 13 residues. CDR3 protein: CSARNRGKNIQYF. The CDR3 bases are TGCAGTGCTAGGAACAGGGGCAAAAACATTCAGTACTTC.

The chain combines TRBV5-1 with TRBJ1-6, with 12 nucleotides matching TRBD1. The CDR3 runs 15 residues. Trimming at V came to 4 bases and at J to 10 bases, leaving 6 bases not matched to a gene. The germline gives CDR1 SGHRS, CDR2 YFSETQ. The CDR3 DNA reads as TGCGCCAGCAGCACGGGACAGGGGGCATCATCACCCCTCCACTTT. Translation: CASSTGQGASSPLHF.

The rearrangement links TRBV2 to TRBJ1-4, with D tentatively TRBD1 (5 bases). Germline-derived CDR1 and CDR2 are SNHLY and FYNNEI. V dropped 6 bases and J dropped 4 bases, with 9 bases sitting between them. This CDR3 spans 13 amino acids. The CDR3 DNA is TGTGCCAGCAGGGACAAAAATAATGAAAAACTGTTTTTT. This translates into CASRDKNNEKLFF.

There are a few counts of this clonotype. The chain uses TRBV15 and TRBJ2-7; perhaps TRBD2 as D (5 bases). This CDR3 comprises 16 residues. V gave up 0 bases and J gave up 4 bases, with 16 bases separating them. Germline V lookup: CDR1 LNHNV, CDR2 YYDKDF (reference sequence). The CDR3 loop reads CATSRDRLTTGYEQYV. The CDR3 DNA reads as TGTGCCACCAGCAGAGACCGCCTGACCACGGGATACGAGCAGTACGTC.

A few counts support this clonotype. This chain links TRBV9 with TRBJ1-2, with no clear D. This CDR3 spans 13 amino acids. Trimming took 3 bases from V and 4 from J, leaving 10 bases between them. Germline CDR1 is SGDLS and CDR2 is YYNGEE. The CDR3 DNA sequence: TGTGCCAGCAGCGAGGGCAGGTCCTATGGCTACACCTTC. Translated: CASSEGRSYGYTF.

J is TRBJ2-1 and V is TRBV5-1; tentatively, D is TRBD1 (6 bases). The CDR3 totals 11 residues. Trimming removed 5 bases at V and 10 bases at J, with 10 bases between. Germline V gene sequence: CDR1 SGHRS, CDR2 YFSETQ. DNA of the CDR3: TGCGCCAGCAGATCACAGGGAGAGCAGTTCTTC. Residues: CASRSQGEQFF.

This clonotype was observed a handful of times. J is TRBJ1-3 and V is TRBV12-3 or TRBV12-4; D uncertain. The CDR3 contains 13 residues. V was pared by 5 bases and J by 2 bases, with 7 bases between. CDR3 coding DNA: TGTGCCAGCAGTCAAGGAGCTGGAAACACCATATATTTT. This gives the protein CASSQGAGNTIYF.

A few counts support this clonotype. The V and J genes are TRBV5-1 and TRBJ1-1; D unclear. V lost 4 bases and J 10 bases, leaving 20 bases between the germline ends. Germline V gene data show CDR1 as SGHRS and CDR2 as YFSETQ. CDR3 length: 14 amino acids. The CDR3 sequence is CASSPEVGLIGAFF. CDR3 DNA sequence: TGCGCCAGCAGCCCTGAGGTCGGCTTGATAGGAGCTTTCTTT.

This chain uses TRBV7-2 with TRBJ1-5; D gene unclear. Between the trimmed V and J ends, which lost 5 bases and 8 bases, there was a span of 16 bases. CDR1 and CDR2 from the germline V gene are SGHTA and FQGNSA. CDR3 length equals 14 residues. As DNA, the CDR3 is TGTGCCAGCAGCCTTCCTCCCCCCGGGAAGCCCCAGCATTTT. This gives the protein CASSLPPPGKPQHF.